Many counts were recorded for the clone carrying this T cell receptor beta chain. What it binds is not known. MiXCR, applied by TCRdb to the reads, yields one record per CDR3 protein. The sample lists more than 60,000 distinct CDR3 sequences; roughly 50% were seen once. The data are from a study of type 1 regulatory T cells. Study summary: This in vitro CD4 product, T-allo10, is enriched for Tr1 cells and alloantigen-specific. Study-wide results and limits: Compared with non-type 1 regulatory T cells, type 1 regulatory T cells showed a more restricted TCR repertoire.

This TCR came from a human donor in good health. Sequenced material: cultured non-Tr1 T cells, either the whole culture or a sorted T cell fraction (not recorded which).

As DNA, the CDR3 is TGTGCCAGCAGCTTAGGACCCCTAGGCAGTCAGCCCCAGCATTTT. It codes for CASSLGPLGSQPQHF. The rearrangement uses TRBV7-2 and TRBJ1-5; D not resolved. CDR1 is SGHTA, CDR2 FQGNSA, per germline. CDR3 length: 15 residues. The ends were cut back, 1 base at V and 6 bases at J, with 13 bases in the middle.